This T cell receptor (beta chain) was recorded in a study of T cells in Graves' hyperthyroidism and ophthalmopathy. Calling Graves' hyperthyroidism stable meant ophthalmopathy did not progress within 18 months. Uncontrolled infection, other autoimmune disease, pregnancy and lactation each barred patients from inclusion. As to this clonotype: Its antigen is as yet unknown.

Germline loops: CDR1 MNHEY, CDR2 SMNVEV (reference sequence). Trimming took off 0 bases at V and 7 bases at J, with 12 bases between the two ends. The CDR3 totals 14 residues. General study results and limits: Model predictions of ophthalmopathy came a median approximately 6.2 months before onset.

RNA transcripts provided the source from which TCR beta CDR3 regions were amplified. The study used the HTBI primer set for a first-round RT-PCR of the TCR CDR3. One entry per CDR3 protein, called by TCRdb with MiXCR from the multiplex PCR reads. This sample has over 500,000 distinct CDR3 sequences, with around 15% found just once. The chain joins TRBV27 to TRBJ1-1; tentative D call: TRBD1 (5 bases). This clonotype was sampled from a woman aged 40 to 50 with Graves' hyperthyroidism. Sequenced material: blood. The CDR3 region is CASSLSQGTGEAFF. CDR3 DNA sequence: TGTGCCAGCAGTTTATCGCAGGGAACGGGTGAAGCTTTCTTT.